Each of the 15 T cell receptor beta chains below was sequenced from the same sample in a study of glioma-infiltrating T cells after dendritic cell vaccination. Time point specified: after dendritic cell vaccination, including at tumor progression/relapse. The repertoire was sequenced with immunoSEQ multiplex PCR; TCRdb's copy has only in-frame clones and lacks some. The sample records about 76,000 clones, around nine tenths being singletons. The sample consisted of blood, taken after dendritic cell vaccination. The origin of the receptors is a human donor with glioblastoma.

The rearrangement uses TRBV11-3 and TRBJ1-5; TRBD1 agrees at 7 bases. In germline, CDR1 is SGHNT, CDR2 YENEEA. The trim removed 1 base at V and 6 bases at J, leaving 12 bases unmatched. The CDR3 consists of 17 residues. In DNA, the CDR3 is TGTGCCAGCAGCTTAGCACAGGGGCCTAAAGGAAGTCAGCCCCAGCATTTT. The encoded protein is CASSLAQGPKGSQPQHF. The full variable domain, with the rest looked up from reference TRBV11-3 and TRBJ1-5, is EAGVVQSPRYKIIEKKQPVAFWCNPISGHNTLYWYLQNLGQGPELLIRYENEEAVDDSQLPKDRFSAERLKGVDSTLKIQPAELGDSAVYLCASSLAQGPKGSQPQHFGDGTRLSIL.

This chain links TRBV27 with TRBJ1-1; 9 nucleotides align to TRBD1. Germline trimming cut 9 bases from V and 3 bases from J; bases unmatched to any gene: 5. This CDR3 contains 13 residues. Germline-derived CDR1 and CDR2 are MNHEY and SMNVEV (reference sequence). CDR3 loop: CARYRGPDTEAFF. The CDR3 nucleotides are TGTGCCAGGTACAGGGGGCCGGACACTGAAGCTTTCTTT.

CDR3 in DNA: TGTGCCAGCAGCCTACGACAGGGGAAGGATGGCTACACCTTC. It encodes CASSLRQGKDGYTF. The chain employs TRBV11-2 and TRBJ1-2, with 8 positions matching TRBD1. In germline, CDR1 is SGHAT, CDR2 FQNNGV. The CDR3 consists of 14 residues. V gave up 5 bases and J gave up 6 bases; unmatched junction bases: 8.

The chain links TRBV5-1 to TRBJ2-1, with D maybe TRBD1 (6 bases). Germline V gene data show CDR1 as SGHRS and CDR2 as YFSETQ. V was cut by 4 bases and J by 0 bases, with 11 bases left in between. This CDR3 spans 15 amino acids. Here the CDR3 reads CASSKQGSSYNEQFF. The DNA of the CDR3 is TGCGCCAGCAGCAAACAGGGTAGCTCCTACAATGAGCAGTTCTTC.

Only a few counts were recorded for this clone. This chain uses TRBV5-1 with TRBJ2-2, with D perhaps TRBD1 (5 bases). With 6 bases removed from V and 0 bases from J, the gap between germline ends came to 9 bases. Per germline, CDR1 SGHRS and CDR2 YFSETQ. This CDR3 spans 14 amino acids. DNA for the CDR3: TGCGCCAGCAACCAGGACACGAACACCGGGGAGCTGTTTTTT. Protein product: CASNQDTNTGELFF.

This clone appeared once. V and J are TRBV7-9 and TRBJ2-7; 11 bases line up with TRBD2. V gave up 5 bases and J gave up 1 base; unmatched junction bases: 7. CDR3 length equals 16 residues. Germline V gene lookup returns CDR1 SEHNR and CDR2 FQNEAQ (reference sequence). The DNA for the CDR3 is TGTGCCAGCAGCCCCCGACTAGCGGGAAGGTCCTACGAGCAGTACTTC. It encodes CASSPRLAGRSYEQYF.

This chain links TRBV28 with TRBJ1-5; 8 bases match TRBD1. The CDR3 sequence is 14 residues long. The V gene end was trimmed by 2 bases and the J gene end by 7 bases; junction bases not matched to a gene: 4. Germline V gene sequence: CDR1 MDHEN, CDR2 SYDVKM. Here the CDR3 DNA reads TGTGCCAGCAGTTTAGGCAGGGGGCAACAGCCCCAGCATTTT. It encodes CASSLGRGQQPQHF. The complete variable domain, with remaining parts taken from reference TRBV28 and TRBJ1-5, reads DVKVTQSSRYLVKRTGEKVFLECVQDMDHENMFWYRQDPGLGLRLIYFSYDVKMKEKGDIPEGYSVSREKKERFSLILESASTNQTSMYLCASSLGRGQQPQHFGDGTRLSIL.

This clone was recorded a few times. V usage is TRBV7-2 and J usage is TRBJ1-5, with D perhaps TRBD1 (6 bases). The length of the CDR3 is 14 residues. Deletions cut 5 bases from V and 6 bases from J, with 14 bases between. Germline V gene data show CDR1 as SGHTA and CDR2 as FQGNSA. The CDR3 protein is CASSLRDTGQPQHF. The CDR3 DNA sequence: TGTGCCAGCAGCCTCCGGGACACAGGTCAGCCCCAGCATTTT.

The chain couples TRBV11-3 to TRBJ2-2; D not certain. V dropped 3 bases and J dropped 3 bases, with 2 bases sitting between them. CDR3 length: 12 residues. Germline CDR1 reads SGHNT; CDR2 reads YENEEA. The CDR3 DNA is TGTGCCAGCAGCTTCGACACCGGGGAGCTGTTTTTT. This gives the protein CASSFDTGELFF.

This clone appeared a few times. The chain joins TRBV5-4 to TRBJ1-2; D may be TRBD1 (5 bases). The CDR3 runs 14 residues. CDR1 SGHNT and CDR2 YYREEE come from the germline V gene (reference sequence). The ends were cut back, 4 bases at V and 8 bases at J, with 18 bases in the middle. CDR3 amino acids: CASSPGTRLGGYTF. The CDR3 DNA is TGTGCCAGCAGCCCGGGGACTCGCCTGGGAGGCTACACCTTC. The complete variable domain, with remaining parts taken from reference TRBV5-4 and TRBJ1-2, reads ETGVTQSPTHLIKTRGQQVTLRCSSQSGHNTVSWYQQALGQGPQFIFQYYREEENGRGNFPPRFSGLQFPNYSSELNVNALELDDSALYLCASSPGTRLGGYTFGSGTRLTVV.

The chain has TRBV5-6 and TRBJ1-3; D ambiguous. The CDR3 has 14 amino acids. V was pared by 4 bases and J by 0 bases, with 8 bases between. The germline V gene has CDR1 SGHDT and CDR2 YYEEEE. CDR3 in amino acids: CASSPFSSGNTIYF. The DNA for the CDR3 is TGTGCCAGCAGCCCTTTTTCCTCTGGAAACACCATATATTTT. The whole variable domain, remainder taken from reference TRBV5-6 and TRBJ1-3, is DAGVTQSPTHLIKTRGQQVTLRCSPKSGHDTVSWYQQALGQGPQFIFQYYEEEERQRGNFPDRFSGHQFPNYSSELNVNALLLGDSALYLCASSPFSSGNTIYFGEGSWLTVV.

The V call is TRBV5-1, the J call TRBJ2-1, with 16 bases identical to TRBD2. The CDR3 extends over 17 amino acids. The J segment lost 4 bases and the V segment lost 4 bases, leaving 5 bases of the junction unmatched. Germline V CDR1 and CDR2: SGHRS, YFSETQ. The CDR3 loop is CASSLGLAGGLYNEQFF. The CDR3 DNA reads TGCGCCAGCAGCCTGGGACTAGCGGGGGGGCTTTACAATGAGCAGTTCTTC.

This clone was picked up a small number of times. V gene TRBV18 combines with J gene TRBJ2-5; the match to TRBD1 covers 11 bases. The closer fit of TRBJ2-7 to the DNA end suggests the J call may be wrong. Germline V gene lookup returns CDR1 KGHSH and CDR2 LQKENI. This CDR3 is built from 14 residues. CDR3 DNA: TGTGCCAGCTCAAGGACAGGGGGCAAGGACGAGCAGTACTTC. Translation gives CASSRTGGKDEQYF.

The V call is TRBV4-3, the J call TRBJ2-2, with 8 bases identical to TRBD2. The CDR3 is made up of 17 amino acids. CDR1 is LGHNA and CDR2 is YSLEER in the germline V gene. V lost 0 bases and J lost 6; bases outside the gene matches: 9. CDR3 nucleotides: TGCGCCAGCAGCCAAGAAGCGGGAGCCGCTCCTCCCGGGGAGCTGTTTTTT. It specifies CASSQEAGAAPPGELFF.

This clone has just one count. CDR3 loop: CATGTGGHEQYF. The CDR3 DNA reads TGTGCCACCGGGACAGGGGGACACGAGCAGTACTTC. The chain uses TRBV15 and TRBJ2-7; TRBD1 agrees at 11 bases. The CDR3 spans 12 residues. CDR1 LNHNV and CDR2 YYDKDF come from the germline V gene (reference sequence). After removal of 8 bases from V and 5 bases from J, the junction contained 2 bases not matched to a gene.